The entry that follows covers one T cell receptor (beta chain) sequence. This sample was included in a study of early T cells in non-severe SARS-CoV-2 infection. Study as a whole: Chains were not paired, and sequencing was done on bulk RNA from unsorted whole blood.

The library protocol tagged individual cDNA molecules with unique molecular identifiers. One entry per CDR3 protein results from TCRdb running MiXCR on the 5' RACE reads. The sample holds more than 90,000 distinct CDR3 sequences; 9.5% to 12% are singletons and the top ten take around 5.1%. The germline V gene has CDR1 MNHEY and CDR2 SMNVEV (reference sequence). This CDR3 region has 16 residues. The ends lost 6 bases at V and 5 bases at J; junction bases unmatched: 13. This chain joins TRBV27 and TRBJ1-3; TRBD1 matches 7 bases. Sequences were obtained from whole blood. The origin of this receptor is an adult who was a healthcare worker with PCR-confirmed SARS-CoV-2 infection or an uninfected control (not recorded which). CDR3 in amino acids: CASSLRGPLRRNTIYF. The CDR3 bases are TGTGCCAGCAGCTTGAGGGGGCCCTTAAGGAGAAACACCATATATTTT.